The source of this T cell receptor beta chain is a study of blood T cell repertoires in COVID-19 (TCRdb year 2020). Notes on the research overall: Collaborator samples came from the United States, Italy and Spain and covered acute and convalescent phases of COVID-19. Where HLA class I and class II types were available, the types were taken from metadata supplied by the sample provider, not from assay-based typing. The repertoires were released in a freely available public database meant as a resource for research on the immune response to SARS-CoV-2. Nearly every sample came with metadata listing a de-identified subject ID, COVID-19 status, age in years and sex. Samples came from the ongoing ImmuneRACE study (first 160 participants) plus 1,254 subjects from 6 global collaborators. The dataset comprised deeply sampled blood TCRbeta repertoires from subjects exposed to, actively infected with, or recovered from COVID-19. The material from the prospective study consisted of cDNA or gDNA derived from T cells, B-cell-depleted T cells, or PBMCs.

TCRbeta CDR3 regions were amplified from genomic DNA using the immunoSEQ Assay, a bias-controlled multiplex PCR. In the authors' own workflow: Within the assay, amplification of reference gene primers was used to estimate how many nucleated cells each sample contained. Sequence reads were collapsed and filtered to measure the absolute abundance of every unique TCRbeta CDR3 rearrangement. For each sample, productive Simpson clonality was calculated by taking the square root of Simpson's diversity index across productive rearrangements. In its TCRdb copy, this immuneACCESS table keeps in-frame sequences only and misses some clones. Where compared with another copy, unresolved V genes explain less than half of these, and the others have no known cause. V, J and clone size are those of that table, while D and trimming were read from the DNA. This sample holds about 99,000 clones; about four fifths were observed only once. The ten largest make up approximately 3.3% of the sample.

The paper's findings and limits, for the study overall: The amount of clinical and demographic metadata varied by source and participant and was provided uncurated.

This clone was counted once. The antigen this receptor binds is unknown. There are no base qualities to consult, and no much larger clone falls within one base. Collaborating institutions collected whole blood in K2EDTA tubes following their own protocols. For TCRbeta analysis, collaborators shipped samples as frozen whole blood, isolated PBMCs, or DNA extracted from either of those sample types. The CDR3, from cysteine to phenylalanine, totals 15 residues. The read is trimmed to its CDR3 DNA, 45 bases read in frame from base 1. V and J are trimmed by 7 bases and 5 bases, and the gene matches miss 10 bases of the junction. The germline V gene (reference sequence) specifies LNHDA as CDR1 and SQIVND as CDR2.

This receptor was obtained from a woman older than 75 with active or convalescent COVID-19. The sequence is built from TRBV19 and TRBJ2-1; TRBD2 aligns with 8 central bases. The sequenced material came from peripheral blood. The CDR3 region has the sequence CASTVERGRNNEQFF. The base sequence is TGTGCCAGTACCGTCGAGCGGGGGAGAAACAATGAGCAGTTCTTC.